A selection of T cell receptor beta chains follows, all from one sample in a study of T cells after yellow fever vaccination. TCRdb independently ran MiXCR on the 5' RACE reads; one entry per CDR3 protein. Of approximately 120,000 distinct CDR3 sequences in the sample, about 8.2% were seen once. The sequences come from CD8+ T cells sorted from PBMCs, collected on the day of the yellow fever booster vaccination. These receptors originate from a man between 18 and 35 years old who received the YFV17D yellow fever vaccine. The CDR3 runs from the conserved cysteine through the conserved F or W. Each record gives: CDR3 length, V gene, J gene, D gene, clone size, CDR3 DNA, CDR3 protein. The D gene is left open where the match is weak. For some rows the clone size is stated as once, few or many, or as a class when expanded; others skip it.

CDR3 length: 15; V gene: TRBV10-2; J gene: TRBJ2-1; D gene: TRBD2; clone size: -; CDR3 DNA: TGCGCCAGCAGGGGACTAGCGGGGTGGCGCAATGAGCAGTTCTTC; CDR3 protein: CASRGLAGWRNEQFF
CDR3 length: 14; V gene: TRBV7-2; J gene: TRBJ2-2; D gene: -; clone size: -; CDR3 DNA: TGTGCCAGCAGTTCCCTCATTGGTCCCGGGGAGCTGTTTTTT; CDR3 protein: CASSSLIGPGELFF
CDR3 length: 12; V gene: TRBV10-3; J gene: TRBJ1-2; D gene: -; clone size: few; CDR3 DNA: TGTGCCATCAGTGAGGGGGGCTATGGCTACACCTTC; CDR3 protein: CAISEGGYGYTF
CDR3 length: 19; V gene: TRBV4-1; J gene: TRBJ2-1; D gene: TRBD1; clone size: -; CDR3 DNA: TGCGCCAGCAGCCTCCTTACCGCCCCCGGGACAGGCCTTTACAATGAGCAGTTCTTC; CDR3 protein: CASSLLTAPGTGLYNEQFF
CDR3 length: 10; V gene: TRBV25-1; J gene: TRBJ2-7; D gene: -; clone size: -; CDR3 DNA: TGTGCCAGCAGTGACCACGAGCAGTACTTC; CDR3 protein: CASSDHEQYF
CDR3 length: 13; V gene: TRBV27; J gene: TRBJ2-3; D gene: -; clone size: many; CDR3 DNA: TGTGCCAGCAGTTTCCAGGGCACAGATACGCAGTATTTT; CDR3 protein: CASSFQGTDTQYF
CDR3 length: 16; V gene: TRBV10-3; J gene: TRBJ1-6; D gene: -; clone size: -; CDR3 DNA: TGTGCCATCAGTGAGAGGGGAGTTAAGTATAATTCACCCCTCCACTTT; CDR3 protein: CAISERGVKYNSPLHF
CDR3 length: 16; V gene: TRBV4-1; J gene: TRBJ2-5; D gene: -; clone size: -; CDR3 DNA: TGCGCCAGCAGCCAAGCGAGGGGCTTTATTAAAGAGACCCAGTACTTC; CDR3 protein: CASSQARGFIKETQYF
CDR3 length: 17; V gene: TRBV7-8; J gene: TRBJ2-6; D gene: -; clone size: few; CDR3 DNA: TGTGCCAGCAGCTTAGATTCCGAGGGGCTTGGGGCCAACGTCCTGACTTTC; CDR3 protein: CASSLDSEGLGANVLTF
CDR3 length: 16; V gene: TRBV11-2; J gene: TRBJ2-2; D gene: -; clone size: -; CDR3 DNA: TGTGCCAGCAGCTTAGTAGTTACGAAGAACACCGGGGAGCTGTTTTTT; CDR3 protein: CASSLVVTKNTGELFF
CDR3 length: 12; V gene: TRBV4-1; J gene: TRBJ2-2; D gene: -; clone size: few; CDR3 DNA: TGCGCCAGCAGCCTATTTGTCGGGGAGCTGTTTTTT; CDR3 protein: CASSLFVGELFF
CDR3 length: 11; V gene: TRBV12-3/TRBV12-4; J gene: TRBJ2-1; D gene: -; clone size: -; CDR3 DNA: TGTGCCGGTGGGGCGGGCAATGAGCAGTTCTTC; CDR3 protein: CAGGAGNEQFF
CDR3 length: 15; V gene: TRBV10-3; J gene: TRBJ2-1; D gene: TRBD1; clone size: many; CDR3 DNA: TGTGCCATCAGTGATACCGGGACAGGGGTGAATGAGCAGTTCTTC; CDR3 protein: CAISDTGTGVNEQFF
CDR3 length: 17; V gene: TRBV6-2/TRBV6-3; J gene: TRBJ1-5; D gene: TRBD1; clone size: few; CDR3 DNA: TGTGCCAGCAGTTTTCTTCCGGGACAGTGGTCGAGGGCCACTCAGCATTTT; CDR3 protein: CASSFLPGQWSRATQHF
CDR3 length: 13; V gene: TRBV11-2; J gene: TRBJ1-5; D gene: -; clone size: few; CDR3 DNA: TGTGCCAGCAGCTCGCACAGCAATCAGCCCCAGCATTTT; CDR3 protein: CASSSHSNQPQHF
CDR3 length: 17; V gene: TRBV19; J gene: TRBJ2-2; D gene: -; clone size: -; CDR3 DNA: TGTGCCAGTAGTATGGACTGGACGGCTACGAACACCGGGGAGCTGTTTTTT; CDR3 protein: CASSMDWTATNTGELFF
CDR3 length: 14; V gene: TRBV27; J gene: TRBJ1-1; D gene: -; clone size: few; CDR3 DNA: TGTGCCAGCAGTCCGGGTGTGACGAACACTGAAGCTTTCTTT; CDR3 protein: CASSPGVTNTEAFF
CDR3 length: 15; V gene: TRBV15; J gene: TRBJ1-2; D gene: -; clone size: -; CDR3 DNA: TGTGCCACCAGCAGAGATCTTGTGTTGGGGGATGGCTACACCTTC; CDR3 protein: CATSRDLVLGDGYTF
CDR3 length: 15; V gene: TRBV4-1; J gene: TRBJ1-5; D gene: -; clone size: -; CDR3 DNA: TGCGCCAGCAGCCAAGGACCTTATAGCAATCAGCCCCAGCATTTT; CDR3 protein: CASSQGPYSNQPQHF
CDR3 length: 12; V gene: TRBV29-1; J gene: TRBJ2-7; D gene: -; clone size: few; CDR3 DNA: TGCAGCGTTGTATTTCAGTCCTACGAGCAGTACTTC; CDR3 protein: CSVVFQSYEQYF
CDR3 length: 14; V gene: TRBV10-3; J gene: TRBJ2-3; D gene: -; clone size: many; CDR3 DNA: TGTGCCACCACCGGGGGCGCAGAGGTTGATACGCAGTATTTT; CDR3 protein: CATTGGAEVDTQYF
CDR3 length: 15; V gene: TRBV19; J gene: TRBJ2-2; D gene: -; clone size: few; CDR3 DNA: TGTGCCAGTAGTATAGACAGAGCGAACACCGGGGAGCTGTTTTTT; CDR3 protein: CASSIDRANTGELFF
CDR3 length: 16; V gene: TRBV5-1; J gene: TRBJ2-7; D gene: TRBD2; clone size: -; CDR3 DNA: TGCGCCAGCAGCTTGACTAGCGGGGTTATTACCTACGAGCAGTACTTC; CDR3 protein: CASSLTSGVITYEQYF
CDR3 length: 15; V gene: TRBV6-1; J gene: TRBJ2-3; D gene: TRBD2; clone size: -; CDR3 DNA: TGTGCCAGCAGAGGACTAGCGGGGTGGGCAGATACGCAGTATTTT; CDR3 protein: CASRGLAGWADTQYF
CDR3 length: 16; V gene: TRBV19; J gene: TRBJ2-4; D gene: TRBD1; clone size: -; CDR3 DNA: TGTGCCAGTAGTATCGCAGGGGGCTTGGTCAAAAACATTCAGTACTTC; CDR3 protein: CASSIAGGLVKNIQYF
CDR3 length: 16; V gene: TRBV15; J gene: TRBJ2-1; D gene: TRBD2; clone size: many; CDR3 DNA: TGTGCCACCAGCAGAGGGGACACTAGCGGGGCCAATGAGCAGTTCTTC; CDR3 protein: CATSRGDTSGANEQFF
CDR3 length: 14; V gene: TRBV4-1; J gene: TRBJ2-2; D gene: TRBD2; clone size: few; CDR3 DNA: TGCGCCAGCAGCCATCGGGGGGATGGCGGGGAGCTGTTTTTT; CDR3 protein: CASSHRGDGGELFF
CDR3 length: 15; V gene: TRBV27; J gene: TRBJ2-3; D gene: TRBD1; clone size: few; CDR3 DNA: TGTGCCAGCAGTTTAAGGACAGGGAGCACAGATACGCAGTATTTT; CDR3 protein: CASSLRTGSTDTQYF
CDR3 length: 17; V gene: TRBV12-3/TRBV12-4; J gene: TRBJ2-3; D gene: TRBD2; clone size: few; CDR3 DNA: TGTGCCAGCAGTTTAGGGCCGGCGGGGGGTGACACAGATACGCAGTATTTT; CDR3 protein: CASSLGPAGGDTDTQYF
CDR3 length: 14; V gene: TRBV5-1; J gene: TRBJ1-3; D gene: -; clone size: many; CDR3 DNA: TGCGCCAGCAGCTTATTCGGTTGGAGAAACACCATATATTTT; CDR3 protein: CASSLFGWRNTIYF
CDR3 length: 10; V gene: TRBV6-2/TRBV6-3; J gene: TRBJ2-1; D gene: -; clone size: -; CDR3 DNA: TGTGCCAGCGGGCCCTTAGGGCAGTTCTTC; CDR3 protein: CASGPLGQFF
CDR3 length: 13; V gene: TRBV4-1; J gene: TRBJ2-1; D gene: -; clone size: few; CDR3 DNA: TGCGCCAGCAGCCAAGTTGCCGACAATGAGCAGTTCTTC; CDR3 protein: CASSQVADNEQFF
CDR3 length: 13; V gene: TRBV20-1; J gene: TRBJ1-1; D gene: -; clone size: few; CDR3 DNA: TGCAGTGCCTTGGGGGGAGGGTTAACTGAAGCTTTCTTT; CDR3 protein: CSALGGGLTEAFF
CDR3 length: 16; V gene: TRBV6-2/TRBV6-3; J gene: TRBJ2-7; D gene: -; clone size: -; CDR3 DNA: TGTGCCAGCAGTTACCCGGACAGATTTTTAACCTACGAGCAGTACTTC; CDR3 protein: CASSYPDRFLTYEQYF
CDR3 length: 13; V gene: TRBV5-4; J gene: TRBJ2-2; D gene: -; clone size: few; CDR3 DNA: TGTGCCAGCAGCTTGAAGGTGCCCGGGGAGCTGTTTTTT; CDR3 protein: CASSLKVPGELFF
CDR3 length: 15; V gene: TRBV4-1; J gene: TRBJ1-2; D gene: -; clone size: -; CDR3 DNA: TGCGACAGCAGCCAAGGCCAAGACTGGGACTATGGCTACACCTTC; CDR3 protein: CDSSQGQDWDYGYTF
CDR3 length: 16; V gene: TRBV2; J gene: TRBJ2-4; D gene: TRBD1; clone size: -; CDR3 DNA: TGTGCCAGCACCCCAGGACAGGGGGGGGCCAAAAACATTCAGTACTTC; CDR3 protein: CASTPGQGGAKNIQYF
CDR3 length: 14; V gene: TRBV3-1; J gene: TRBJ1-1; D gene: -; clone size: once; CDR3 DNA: TGTGCCAGCAGCCAAGGGACGGAAAACACTGAAGCTTTCTTT; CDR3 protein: CASSQGTENTEAFF
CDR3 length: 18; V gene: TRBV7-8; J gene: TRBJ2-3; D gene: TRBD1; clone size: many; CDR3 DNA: TGTGCCAGCAGCCGACCCGAACAGGGGCGGGTTTCGACAGATACGCAGTATTTT; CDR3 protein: CASSRPEQGRVSTDTQYF
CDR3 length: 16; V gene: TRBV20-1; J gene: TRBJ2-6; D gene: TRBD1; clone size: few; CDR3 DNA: TGCAGTGCTAGGGCAAAGACAGGGTTCGGGGCCAACGTCCTGACTTTC; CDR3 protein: CSARAKTGFGANVLTF
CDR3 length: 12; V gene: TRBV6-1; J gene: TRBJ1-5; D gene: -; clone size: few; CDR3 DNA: TGTGCCAGCCGGCAGGTCTATCAGCCCCAGCATTTT; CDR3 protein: CASRQVYQPQHF
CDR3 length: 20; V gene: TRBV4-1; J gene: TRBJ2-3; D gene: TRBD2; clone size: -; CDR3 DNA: TGCGCCAGCAGCCAAGATCTGTGGGCCGTGGGGGGGATAAGCACAGATACGCAGTATTTT; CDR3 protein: CASSQDLWAVGGISTDTQYF